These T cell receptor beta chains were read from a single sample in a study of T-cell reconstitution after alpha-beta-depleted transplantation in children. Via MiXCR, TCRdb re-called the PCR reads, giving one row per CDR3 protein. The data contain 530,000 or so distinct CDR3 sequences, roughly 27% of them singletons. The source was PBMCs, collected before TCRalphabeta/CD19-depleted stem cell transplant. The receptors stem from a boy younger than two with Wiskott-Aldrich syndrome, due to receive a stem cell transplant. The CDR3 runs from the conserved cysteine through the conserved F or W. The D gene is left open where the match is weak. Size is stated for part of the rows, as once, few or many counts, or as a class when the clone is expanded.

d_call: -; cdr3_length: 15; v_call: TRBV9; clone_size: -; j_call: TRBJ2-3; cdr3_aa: CASSVEGRGADTQYF; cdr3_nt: TGTGCCAGCAGCGTAGAGGGCAGGGGTGCAGATACGCAGTATTTT
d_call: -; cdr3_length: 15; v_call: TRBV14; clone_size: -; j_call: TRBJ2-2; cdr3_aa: CASSQDPVNTGELFF; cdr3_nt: TGTGCCAGCAGCCAAGATCCCGTGAACACCGGGGAGCTGTTTTTT
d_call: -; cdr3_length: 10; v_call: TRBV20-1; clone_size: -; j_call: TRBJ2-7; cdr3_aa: CSALKYEQYF; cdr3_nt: TGCAGTGCTCTTAAGTACGAGCAGTACTTC
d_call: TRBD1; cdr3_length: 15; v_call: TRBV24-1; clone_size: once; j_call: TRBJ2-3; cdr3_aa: CATSPLGQGTDTQYF; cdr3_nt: TGTGCCACCAGTCCGTTGGGACAGGGAACAGATACGCAGTATTTT
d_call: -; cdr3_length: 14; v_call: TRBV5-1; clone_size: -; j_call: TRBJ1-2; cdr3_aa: CASSLEGEYYGYTF; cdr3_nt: TGCGCCAGCAGCTTGGAGGGGGAGTACTATGGCTACACCTTC
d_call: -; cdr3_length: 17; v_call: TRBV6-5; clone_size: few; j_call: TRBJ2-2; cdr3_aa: CASSYSREAANTGELFF; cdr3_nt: TGTGCCAGCAGTTACTCGCGAGAGGCAGCGAACACCGGGGAGCTGTTTTTT
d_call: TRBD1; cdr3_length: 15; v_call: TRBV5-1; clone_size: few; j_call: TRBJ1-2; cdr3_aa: CASRLNRGWNYGYTF; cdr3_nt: TGCGCCAGCAGACTTAACAGGGGATGGAACTATGGCTACACCTTC
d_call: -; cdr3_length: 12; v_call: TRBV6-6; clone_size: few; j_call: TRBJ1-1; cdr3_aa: CASSYGDTEAFF; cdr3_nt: TGTGCCAGCAGTTACGGGGACACTGAAGCTTTCTTT
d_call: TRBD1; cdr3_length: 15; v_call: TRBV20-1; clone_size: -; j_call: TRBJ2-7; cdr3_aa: CSARPGRQGAYEQYF; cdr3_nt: TGCAGTGCTAGACCTGGACGACAGGGGGCCTACGAGCAGTACTTC
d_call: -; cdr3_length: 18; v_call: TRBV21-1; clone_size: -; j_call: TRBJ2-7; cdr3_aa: CASSKDGLRARGSYEQYF; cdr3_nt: TGTGCCAGCAGCAAAGACGGTTTGCGGGCTAGGGGTTCCTACGAGCAGTACTTC
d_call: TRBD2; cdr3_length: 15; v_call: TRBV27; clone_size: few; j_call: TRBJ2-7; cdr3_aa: CASSLSLGGIYEQYF; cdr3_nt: TGTGCCAGCAGTTTATCGTTGGGGGGGATTTACGAGCAGTACTTC
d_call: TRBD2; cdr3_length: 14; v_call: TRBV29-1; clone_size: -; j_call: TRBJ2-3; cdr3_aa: CSVDLGGSPDTQYF; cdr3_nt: TGCAGCGTCGACCTGGGCGGGAGCCCAGATACGCAGTATTTT
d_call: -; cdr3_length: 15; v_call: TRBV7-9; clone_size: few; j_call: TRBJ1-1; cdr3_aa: CASSFLTARNTEAFF; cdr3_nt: TGTGCCAGCAGCTTTCTCACAGCTAGGAACACTGAAGCTTTCTTT
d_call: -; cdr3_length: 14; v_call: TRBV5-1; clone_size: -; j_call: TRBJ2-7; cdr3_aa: CASSLGVGAYEQYF; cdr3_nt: TGCGCCAGCAGCTTGGGGGTTGGGGCCTACGAGCAGTACTTC
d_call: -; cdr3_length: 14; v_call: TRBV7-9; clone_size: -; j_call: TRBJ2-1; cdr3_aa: CASSHRTAGNEQFF; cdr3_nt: TGTGCCAGCAGCCATCGGACAGCCGGCAATGAGCAGTTCTTC
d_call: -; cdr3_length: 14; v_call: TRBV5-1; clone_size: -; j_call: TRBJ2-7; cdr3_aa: CASSLVLNSYEQYF; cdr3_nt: TGCGCCAGCAGCTTGGTTCTCAACTCCTACGAGCAGTACTTC
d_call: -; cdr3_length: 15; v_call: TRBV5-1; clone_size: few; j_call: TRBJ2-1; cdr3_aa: CASSRDRSSYNEQFF; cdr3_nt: TGCGCCAGCAGTCGAGACCGAAGCTCCTACAATGAGCAGTTCTTC
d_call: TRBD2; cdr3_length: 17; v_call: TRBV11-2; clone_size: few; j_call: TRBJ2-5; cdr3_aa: CASSLGVGGRTQETQYF; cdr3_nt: TGTGCCAGCAGCTTGGGAGTGGGCGGGAGGACCCAAGAGACCCAGTACTTC
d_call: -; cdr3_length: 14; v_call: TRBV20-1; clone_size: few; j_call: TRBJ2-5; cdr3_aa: CSASRSVGGETQYF; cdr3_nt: TGCAGTGCTAGTCGCTCCGTAGGGGGAGAGACCCAGTACTTC
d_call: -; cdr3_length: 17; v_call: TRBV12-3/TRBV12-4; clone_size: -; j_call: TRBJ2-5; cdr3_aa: CASSLVLGQGVGETQYF; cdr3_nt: TGTGCCAGCAGTTTAGTTTTGGGGCAGGGAGTTGGAGAGACCCAGTACTTC
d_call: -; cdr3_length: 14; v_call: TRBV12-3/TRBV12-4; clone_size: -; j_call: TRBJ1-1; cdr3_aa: CASRAGDLNTEAFF; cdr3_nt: TGTGCCAGCAGGGCGGGAGACTTGAACACTGAAGCTTTCTTT
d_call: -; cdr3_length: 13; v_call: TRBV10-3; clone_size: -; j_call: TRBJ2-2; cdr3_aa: CALPSGTTGELFF; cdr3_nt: TGTGCCCTCCCCTCGGGGACCACCGGGGAGCTGTTTTTT
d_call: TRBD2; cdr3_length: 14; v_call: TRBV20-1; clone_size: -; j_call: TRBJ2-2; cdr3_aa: CSASSGRRGGELFF; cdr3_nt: TGCAGTGCTAGTAGCGGGAGAAGGGGCGGGGAGCTGTTTTTT
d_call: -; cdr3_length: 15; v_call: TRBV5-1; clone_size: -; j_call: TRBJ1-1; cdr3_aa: CASSLGWGSGTEAFF; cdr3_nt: TGCGCCAGCAGCCTCGGTTGGGGGTCTGGCACTGAAGCTTTCTTT
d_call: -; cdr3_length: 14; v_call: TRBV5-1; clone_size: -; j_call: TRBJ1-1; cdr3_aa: CASSFARANTEAFF; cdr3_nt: TGCGCCAGCAGCTTTGCCCGGGCGAACACTGAAGCTTTCTTT
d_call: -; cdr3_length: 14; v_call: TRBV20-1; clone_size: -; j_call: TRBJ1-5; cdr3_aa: CSAPPAVGKGAQHF; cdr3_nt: TGCAGTGCTCCCCCGGCAGTTGGGAAGGGGGCCCAGCATTTT
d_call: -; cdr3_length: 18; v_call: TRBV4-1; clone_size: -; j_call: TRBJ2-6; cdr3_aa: CASSQEGSLGSGANVLTF; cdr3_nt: TGCGCCAGCAGCCAAGAAGGTTCTCTCGGCTCTGGGGCCAACGTCCTGACTTTC
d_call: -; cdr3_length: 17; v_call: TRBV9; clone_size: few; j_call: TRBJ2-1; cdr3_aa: CASSSRMARALYNEQFF; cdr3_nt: TGTGCCAGCAGCTCTCGGATGGCTAGGGCCCTTTACAATGAGCAGTTCTTC
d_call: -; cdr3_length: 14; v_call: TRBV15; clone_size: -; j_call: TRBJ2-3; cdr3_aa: CATSREGSGVTQYF; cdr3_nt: TGTGCCACCAGCAGAGAGGGGTCAGGAGTGACGCAGTATTTT
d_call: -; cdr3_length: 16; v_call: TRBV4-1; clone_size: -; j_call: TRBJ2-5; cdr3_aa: CASSLTDGRVGETQYF; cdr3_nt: TGCGCCAGCTCCCTCACCGACGGCAGGGTAGGAGAGACCCAGTACTTC
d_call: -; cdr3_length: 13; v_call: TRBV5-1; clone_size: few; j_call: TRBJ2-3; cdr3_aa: CATRRTDADTQYF; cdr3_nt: TGCGCCACAAGGCGGACAGACGCAGATACGCAGTATTTT
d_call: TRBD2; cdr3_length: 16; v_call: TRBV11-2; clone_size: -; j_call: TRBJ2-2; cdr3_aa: CASSLRTSVNTGELFF; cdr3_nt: TGTGCCAGCAGCCTCAGGACTAGCGTGAACACCGGGGAGCTGTTTTTT
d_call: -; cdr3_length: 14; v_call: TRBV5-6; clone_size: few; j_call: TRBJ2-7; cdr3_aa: CASSWGLEDYEQYF; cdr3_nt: TGTGCCAGCAGCTGGGGACTTGAGGACTACGAGCAGTACTTC
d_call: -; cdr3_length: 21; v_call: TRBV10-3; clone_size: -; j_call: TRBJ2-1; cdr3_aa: CAISGVRGLAAIGSSYNEQFF; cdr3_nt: TGTGCCATCAGTGGGGTTAGGGGGCTAGCCGCTATCGGGAGCTCCTACAATGAGCAGTTCTTC
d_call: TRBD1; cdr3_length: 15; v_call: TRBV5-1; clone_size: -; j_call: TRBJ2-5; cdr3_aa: CASSLKGQGKETQYF; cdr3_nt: TGCGCCAGCAGCTTGAAGGGACAGGGGAAAGAGACCCAGTACTTC
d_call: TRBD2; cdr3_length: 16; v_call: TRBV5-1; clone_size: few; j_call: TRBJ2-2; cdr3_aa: CASSPRTSRNTGELFF; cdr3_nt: TGCGCCAGCAGCCCCCGGACTAGCAGAAACACCGGGGAGCTGTTTTTT
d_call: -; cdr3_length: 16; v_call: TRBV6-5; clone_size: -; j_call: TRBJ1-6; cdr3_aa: CASSYVQGRSYSPLHF; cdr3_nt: TGTGCCAGCAGTTACGTGCAGGGGCGATCATACTCACCCCTCCACTTT
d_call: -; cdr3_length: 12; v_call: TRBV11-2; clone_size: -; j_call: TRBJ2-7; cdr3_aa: CASGYRPYEQYF; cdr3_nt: TGTGCCAGCGGCTATAGGCCCTACGAGCAGTACTTC
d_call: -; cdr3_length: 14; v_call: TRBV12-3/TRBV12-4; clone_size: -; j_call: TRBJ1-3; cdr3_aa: CASSSSSSGNTIYF; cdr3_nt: TGTGCCAGCAGTTCGTCCAGCTCTGGAAACACCATATATTTT
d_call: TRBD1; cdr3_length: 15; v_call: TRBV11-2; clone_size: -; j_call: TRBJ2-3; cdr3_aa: CASSSDRASTDTQYF; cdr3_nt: TGTGCCAGCAGCTCCGACAGGGCCAGCACAGATACGCAGTATTTT
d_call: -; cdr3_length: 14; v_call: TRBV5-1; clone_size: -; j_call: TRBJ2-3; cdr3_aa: CASSRLDMTDTQYF; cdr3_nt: TGCGCCAGCAGCCGGCTGGACATGACAGATACGCAGTATTTT
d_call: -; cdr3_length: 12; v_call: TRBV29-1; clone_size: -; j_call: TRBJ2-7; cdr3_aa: CSVGRGAREQYF; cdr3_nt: TGCAGCGTTGGACGCGGAGCTAGGGAGCAGTACTTC
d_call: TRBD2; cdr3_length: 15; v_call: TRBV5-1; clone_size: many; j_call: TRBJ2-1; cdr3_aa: CASSRLAGTYNEQFF; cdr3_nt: TGCGCCAGCAGCAGACTAGCGGGGACCTACAATGAGCAGTTCTTC
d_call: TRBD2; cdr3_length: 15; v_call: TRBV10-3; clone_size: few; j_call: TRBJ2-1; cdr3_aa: CATQITSGSYNEQFF; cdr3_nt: TGTGCCACTCAGATAACTAGCGGGTCCTACAATGAGCAGTTCTTC
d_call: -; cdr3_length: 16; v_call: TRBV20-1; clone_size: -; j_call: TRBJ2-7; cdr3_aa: CSARDSAILASYEQYF; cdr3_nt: TGCAGTGCTAGAGATTCGGCCATACTCGCCTCCTACGAGCAGTACTTC
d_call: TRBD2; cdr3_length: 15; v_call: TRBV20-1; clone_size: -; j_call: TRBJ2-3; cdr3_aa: CSASPSGRATDTQYF; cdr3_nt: TGCAGTGCTAGTCCTAGCGGGAGGGCCACAGATACGCAGTATTTT
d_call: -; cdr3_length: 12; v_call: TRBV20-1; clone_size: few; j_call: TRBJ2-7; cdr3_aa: CSAAGSSYEQYF; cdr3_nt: TGCAGTGCCGCAGGGTCCTCCTACGAGCAGTACTTC
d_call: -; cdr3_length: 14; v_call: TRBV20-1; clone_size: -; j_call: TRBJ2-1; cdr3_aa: CSARDWETYNEQFF; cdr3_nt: TGCAGTGCTAGAGATTGGGAGACCTACAATGAGCAGTTCTTC
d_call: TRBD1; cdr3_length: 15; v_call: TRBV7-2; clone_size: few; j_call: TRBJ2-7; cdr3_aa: CASSRQTGGAYEQYF; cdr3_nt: TGTGCCAGCAGCCGACAAACAGGGGGCGCGTACGAGCAGTACTTC
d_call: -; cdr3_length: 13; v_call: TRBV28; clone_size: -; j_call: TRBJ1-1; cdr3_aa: CASSLLPLGDAFF; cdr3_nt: TGTGCCAGCAGTTTACTCCCGCTGGGGGATGCTTTCTTT